This TCR beta chain stems from a study of T cells in Graves' hyperthyroidism and ophthalmopathy (dated by TCRdb to between 2018 and 2021). About the investigation overall: Peripheral blood samples were taken at initial diagnosis, before any treatment was given. Thyroid tissue and blood T-cell repertoires from roughly six Graves' hyperthyroidism patients were also compared in the study. To identify TCR V-J signatures that set the groups apart, the researchers used a discovery cohort of 100 patients, made up of under 45 with Graves' ophthalmopathy and about 60 with stable Graves' hyperthyroidism. Once sampling was done, hyperthyroidism patients were given methimazole at a starting dose of 30 mg daily, whereas ophthalmopathy patients were given high-dose intravenous methylprednisolone. Prospective prediction of ophthalmopathy was tested in an independent validation cohort of fewer than 20 hyperthyroidism patients and around 16 patients who later progressed to ophthalmopathy. The paper reports TCR Vbeta CDR3 sequencing of approximately 140 peripheral blood samples: some 41 ophthalmopathy, under 80 hyperthyroidism and around 17 progressor patients. The roughly 94 discovery patients were randomly split 7:3 into training and test sets.

Concerning this clonotype itself: Its antigen target is currently unknown. Base quality data are lacking; no much larger clone is found one base away.

The TCR beta CDR3 regions were amplified from RNA transcripts. A first-round RT-PCR of the TCR CDR3 used the HTBI primer set with the Qiagen OneStep RT-PCR kit. The libraries were constructed in a second round of multiplex PCR and then size-selected and purified. Libraries were sequenced paired-end with 100 bp reads on an Illumina HiSeq2000. In the authors' own workflow: Raw data were processed with SOAPnuke, discarding reads with adapters, uncalled bases, mean Phred below 15, or no exact constant-primer or identifier match. COPE v1.2.5 was used to merge high-quality paired reads, and clonotypes were defined as unique nucleotide sequences. MiTCR v1.1 was used to align clonotypes to the IMGT TRBV, TRBD and TRBJ reference segments. The analysis was restricted to V-J combinations with a frequency above 0.0001, which together covered 98% to 99.2% of the repertoires. A TCS score was defined as the ratio of F50 (clonal expansion) to E x V (chaos), with BLOSUM62-based TCRdist applied between CDR3 peptides within each V-J. Welch's t-statistics and random forest reduced some 510 V-J features to fewer than 15, which were used in a naive Bayes classifier (R e1071). TCRdb cleaned the public reads at Q25 with fastp, built clones with MiXCR and kept in-frame beta chains. Identical CDR3 protein sequences are pooled into one entry, listed with their most common genes and DNA. The V and J calls shown here were made by TCRdb, not taken from the authors' results. This sample has fewer than 450,000 distinct CDR3 sequences in its table, and around an eighth of those were observed once. Jointly, the top ten make up 25% to 30% of the sample.

Moderately to severely active disease, a Clinical Activity Score of at least 3, a NOSPECS grade of at least 4, and a duration under 3 months were present in ophthalmopathy patients. Any patient with an uncontrolled infection, another autoimmune disease, pregnancy or lactation was excluded. Diagnoses were established on the basis of clinical symptoms, serum thyroxine and TRAb, thyroid ultrasound, and orbital computed tomography. PBMCs were separated from about 10 ml of fresh peripheral blood using Ficoll-Paque density gradient centrifugation. Total RNA was extracted with Trizol reagent, and quality was checked on an Agilent 2100 Bioanalyzer. Overall study outcomes, separate from this receptor: A 13 V-J signature model separated ophthalmopathy from stable hyperthyroidism, with roughly 88% sensitivity and 81.08% specificity in cross-validation and 80%/75% in testing. Most expanded thyroid clonotypes (frequency above 0.001) were also found in blood, which suggests that blood repertoires may mirror thyroid immune responses. During validation, the model predicted progression to ophthalmopathy a median of about 6.5 months ahead of onset, with almost 71% sensitivity and roughly 72% specificity. Sample size was not statistically predetermined, and investigators were not blinded to group allocation.

The CDR3 measures 15 amino acids from cysteine to phenylalanine. The DNA shown is the 45-base CDR3, in frame from base 1. According to the germline V gene, CDR1 reads SGHVS and CDR2 reads FNYEAQ. The V end gives up 5 bases and the J end 0 bases, leaving 5 bases in the junction not matched to a gene. This clonotype originated in a man in his fifties or sixties with Graves' ophthalmopathy. In this chain, TRBV7-6 is recombined with TRBJ1-2; TRBD1 lines up with 8 middle nucleotides. Sequencing was carried out using blood. The CDR3 here reads CASSPRTGPNYGYTF. The base sequence is TGTGCCAGCAGCCCAAGGACAGGGCCTAACTATGGCTACACCTTC.